Listed below are T cell receptor beta chains from one sample, sequenced in a study of regulatory T cells in long-lasting Graves disease. TCRdb reanalysed the multiplex PCR reads using MiXCR and keeps one entry per CDR3 protein. The repertoire holds over 500,000 distinct CDR3 sequences, under 20% seen once, with about 20% in the top ten. The same specimen was also included in a second study, on T cells in Graves' hyperthyroidism and ophthalmopathy.

Sequenced material: peripheral blood mononuclear cells (PBMCs), taken at new diagnosis, from a patient treated with antithyroid drugs. The source of these receptors is a woman aged 25 to 45 with Graves disease. The CDR3 runs from the conserved cysteine through the conserved F or W. A D gene is named only where the DNA matches it firmly. A clone size is listed for some rows: how often the clone was seen (once, few, many), or a class if it is expanded.

j_call d_call clone_size v_call cdr3_nt cdr3_aa
TRBJ2-1 TRBD2 few TRBV28 TGTGCCAGCAGTTCCGGGGCGGGAGCGGCCTACAATGAGCAGTTCTTC CASSSGAGAAYNEQFF
TRBJ1-4 - once TRBV5-1 TGCGCCAGCAGCGCCGCTGGACAGTCAAATGAAAAACTGTTTTTT CASSAAGQSNEKLFF
TRBJ1-5 - few TRBV18 TGTGCCAGCTCAACGTCCCTCCAGGCAAACCAGCATTTT CASSTSLQANQHF
TRBJ2-5 TRBD1 many TRBV20-1 TGCAGTGCAGACCAGGGGGCTTTACAAGAGACCCAGTACTTC CSADQGALQETQYF
TRBJ1-1 - - TRBV20-1 TGCAGTGCTAGGGAGGGGCGGACTCCCGTCTTCTTT CSAREGRTPVFF
TRBJ1-5 - few TRBV19 TGTGCCAGTAGTATAGATCTGGCCCTGGGTGGTCAGCCCCAGCATTTT CASSIDLALGGQPQHF
TRBJ1-2 TRBD1 - TRBV30 TGTGCCTGGAGTGAGAGAACAGGGGCGGGAGCCTATGGCTACACCTTC CAWSERTGAGAYGYTF
TRBJ2-1 TRBD2 - TRBV28 TGTGCCAGCAGTCGGATACTAGCGGGAGGGCTTGATGAGCAGTTCTTC CASSRILAGGLDEQFF
TRBJ1-4 - many TRBV11-3 TGTGCCAGCAGCTTTTCGAGGCTCCGGGTGGAAAAACTGTTTTTT CASSFSRLRVEKLFF
TRBJ1-2 - - TRBV14 TGTGCCAGCAGCCAAGCGGTCCTTTTCGGCTACACCTTC CASSQAVLFGYTF
TRBJ2-5 - many TRBV6-2/TRBV6-3 TGTGCCAGCAGACCAGACGGAATTCAAGAGACCCAGTACTTC CASRPDGIQETQYF
TRBJ1-5 - many TRBV28 TGTGCCAGCCGTGAGCGGGGGAGTTTCAGTAGGAGCAATCAGCCCCAGCATTTT CASRERGSFSRSNQPQHF
TRBJ2-1 - - TRBV27 TGTGCCAGCCCCTACGGAACAGGGCACAATGAGCAGTTCTTC CASPYGTGHNEQFF
TRBJ1-1 - many TRBV12-3/TRBV12-4 TGTGCCAGCAGTTTCTGGGGCGTAGACACTGAAGCTTTCTTT CASSFWGVDTEAFF
TRBJ2-1 - many TRBV3-1 TGTGCCAGCAGCCATGGCGGTTCTCTTAAGGGGCAGTTCTTC CASSHGGSLKGQFF
TRBJ1-1 TRBD1 many TRBV12-3/TRBV12-4 TGTGCCAGCAGAAGCCCCTGGGACAGCCTGCTAACTACTGAAGCTTTCTTT CASRSPWDSLLTTEAFF
TRBJ1-6 - - TRBV20-1 TGCAGTGCTAGCGGCGGTGAGGTGATAACACCCCTCCACTTT CSASGGEVITPLHF
TRBJ2-3 TRBD1 - TRBV5-1 TGCGCCAGCAGCCAAGACCCCGGGACAGGGGGGGGTACGCAGTATTTT CASSQDPGTGGGTQYF
TRBJ2-2 - - TRBV6-5 TGTGCCAGCAGTTACTCAGGAGAGTCCGGGGAGCTGTTTTTT CASSYSGESGELFF
TRBJ2-3 - many TRBV15 TGTGCCACCAGCAGAGTAGTGTCAGGGGCAGATACGCAGTATTTT CATSRVVSGADTQYF
TRBJ1-5 - - TRBV3-1 TGTGCCAGCAGCCAGGGACGGGGCTATCAGCCCCAGCATTTT CASSQGRGYQPQHF
TRBJ1-6 TRBD1 few TRBV7-2 TGTGCCAGCAGCTTAAAAGGGACAGGCATAGCCCTCCACTTT CASSLKGTGIALHF
TRBJ1-2 - few TRBV7-2 TGTGCCAGCAGCTTAGGAAGGGACCACTTTGCGACCTTC CASSLGRDHFATF
TRBJ2-7 - - TRBV20-1 TGCAGTGCTAGAGTACTAGGAGGCGAGCAGTACTTC CSARVLGGEQYF
TRBJ2-4 - few TRBV5-1 TGCGCCAGCAGTGACGGACTGTTAGCCAAAAACATTCAGTACTTC CASSDGLLAKNIQYF
TRBJ2-7 - many TRBV7-9 TGTGCCAGCAGCGCTCGTAGGAACGGTCCCAACTACGAGCAGTACTTC CASSARRNGPNYEQYF
TRBJ1-2 - many TRBV5-1 TGCGCCAGCAGCTTGGACAGCACGTCCACCTTC CASSLDSTSTF
TRBJ2-1 TRBD2 few TRBV6-9 TGTGCCAGCAGTTACGGGACTAGCGGGAGTTTCGATGAGCAGTTCTTC CASSYGTSGSFDEQFF
TRBJ2-7 - many TRBV7-9 TGTGCCAGCAGCGACACGGGCGGCGAGCAGTACTTC CASSDTGGEQYF
TRBJ1-1 - many TRBV29-1 TGCAGCGTTGAATATCGGCAGGCCTTCCCCCCCCGAGGGACTGAAGCTTTCTTT CSVEYRQAFPPRGTEAFF
TRBJ2-7 TRBD2 many TRBV3-1 TGTGCCAGCAGCCGTAGCGGGCAGTACGAGCAGTACTTC CASSRSGQYEQYF